These 7 T cell receptor beta chains came from one sample sequenced in a study of shared clonotypes between healthy human individuals. Some clones are missing from TCRdb's copy, which holds only in-frame ones; the method was immunoSEQ multiplex PCR. Of some 1,600,000 clones listed, nearly 99% are singletons. Sequenced input: naive CD4+ T cells sorted from blood. Subset reported: CD45RA+ positively selected. These receptors all come from a man aged 25 to 40 in good health.

The rearrangement uses TRBV2 and TRBJ2-2, with 9 bases aligning to TRBD1. This CDR3 is built from 15 residues. V shed 4 bases, J shed 4 bases, and the junction held 4 bases outside the gene matches. In germline, CDR1 is SNHLY, CDR2 FYNNEI. The CDR3 DNA reads TGTGCCAGCAGTGTTGGACAGGGGCCCACCGGGGAGCTGTTTTTT. Residues: CASSVGQGPTGELFF.

V usage is TRBV6-1 and J usage is TRBJ2-2; a possible D gene is TRBD2 (7 bases). V was shortened by 4 bases and J by 6 bases, with 12 bases between the two germline ends. Germline V gene data show CDR1 as MNHNS and CDR2 as SASEGT. This CDR3 region has 14 residues. CDR3 residues: CASSGWEGAGELFF. The DNA of the CDR3 is TGTGCCAGCAGTGGTTGGGAGGGGGCCGGGGAGCTGTTTTTT.

The J gene is TRBJ1-3, the V gene TRBV5-6; 7 bases align to TRBD1. The CDR3 sequence is 16 residues long. The V gene end was trimmed by 0 bases and the J gene end by 2 bases; junction bases not matched to a gene: 5. Germline V lookup: CDR1 SGHDT, CDR2 YYEEEE. The CDR3 here is CASSLGPTGPGNTIYF. The CDR3 DNA reads TGTGCCAGCAGCTTGGGACCGACAGGGCCTGGAAACACCATATATTTT.

On this clone: Other DNA variants within this sample encode the same CDR3. This sequence joins TRBV20-1 and TRBJ2-5; no clear D gene. Between the trimmed V and J ends, which lost 2 bases and 5 bases, there was a span of 6 bases. Germline CDR1 is DFQATT and CDR2 is SNEGSKA (reference sequence). CDR3 length: 11 amino acids. CDR3 in DNA: TGCAGTGCTAGATCCGGGGAGACCCAGTACTTC. Its protein is CSARSGETQYF.

The rearrangement links TRBV5-4 to TRBJ2-5, with TRBD2 identical over 10 bases. J lost 3 bases, V lost 3 bases, and 5 bases had no gene match. Germline V gives CDR1 SGHNT, CDR2 YYREEE (reference sequence). The CDR3 has 15 residues. CDR3 nucleotides: TGTGCCAGCAGCTCCCCAGCGGGGGGGGAAGAGACCCAGTACTTC. Amino acid sequence: CASSSPAGGEETQYF. Full variable domain (rest looked up from reference TRBV5-4 and TRBJ2-5): ETGVTQSPTHLIKTRGQQVTLRCSSQSGHNTVSWYQQALGQGPQFIFQYYREEENGRGNFPPRFSGLQFPNYSSELNVNALELDDSALYLCASSSPAGGEETQYFGPGTRLLVL.

The V gene is TRBV7-8, the J gene TRBJ1-1, with unresolved D. The V and J ends lost 0 bases and 4 bases respectively, with 9 bases between them. This CDR3 is 14 amino acids long. Germline loops: CDR1 SGHVS, CDR2 FQNEAQ. CDR3 nucleotides: TGTGCCAGCAGCTTAGCTTGGGGAGGCACTGAAGCTTTCTTT. The encoded protein is CASSLAWGGTEAFF.

This chain joins TRBV5-4 and TRBJ2-7; 8 bases agree with TRBD1. Germline V gene data show CDR1 as SGHNT and CDR2 as YYREEE (reference sequence). The length of the CDR3 is 18 residues. V shed 0 bases and J 5 bases; nucleotides not matched to a gene: 16. The CDR3 region is CASSLDPRGVTGDHEQYF. The CDR3 region has the DNA TGTGCCAGCAGCTTGGACCCACGGGGAGTGACAGGGGATCACGAGCAGTACTTC.